This TCR beta chain originates from a study of T cells in Graves' hyperthyroidism and ophthalmopathy. Whole-study findings and limits: The blood repertoire included most of the expanded thyroid clonotypes above 0.001.

Amplified regions were TCR beta CDR3 sequences from RNA transcripts. The study used the HTBI primer set for a first-round RT-PCR of the TCR CDR3. TCRdb itself ran the multiplex PCR reads through MiXCR, one entry per CDR3 protein. This table holds some 510,000 distinct CDR3 sequences, about half found once. In its sample, this clonotype was seen a few times. Its antigen is still unknown. Absence of ophthalmopathy progression within 18 months defined stable Graves' hyperthyroidism. Hyperthyroidism, newly diagnosed and lasting under 2 months, affected patients aged 18 to 65. Diagnostic decisions used clinical symptoms, serum thyroxine and TRAb, thyroid ultrasound and orbital computed tomography. Germline V gives CDR1 SEHNR, CDR2 FQNEAQ (reference sequence). The V and J ends lost 5 bases and 2 bases respectively, with 21 bases between them. This CDR3 spans 17 amino acids.

Sample: peripheral blood or thyroid tissue (not recorded which). V usage is TRBV7-9 and J usage is TRBJ1-2; possible D gene TRBD1, 6 bases. The receptor's source is a woman aged 18-30 years with Graves' hyperthyroidism. The CDR3: CASSKLFPTTGNYGYTF. The CDR3 DNA follows: TGTGCCAGCAGCAAGCTTTTTCCCACCACAGGGAACTATGGCTACACCTTC.